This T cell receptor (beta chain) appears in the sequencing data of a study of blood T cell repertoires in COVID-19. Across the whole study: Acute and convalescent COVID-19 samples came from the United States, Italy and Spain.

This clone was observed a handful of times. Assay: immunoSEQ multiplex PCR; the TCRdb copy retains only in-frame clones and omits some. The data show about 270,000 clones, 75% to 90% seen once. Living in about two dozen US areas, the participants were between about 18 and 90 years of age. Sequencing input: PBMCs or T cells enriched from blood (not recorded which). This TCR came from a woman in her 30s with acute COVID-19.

CDR3 sequence: CAWDRLAGLDEQYF. The CDR3 bases are TGTGCCTGGGACAGACTAGCGGGTCTAGACGAGCAGTACTTC. This rearrangement joins TRBV30 to TRBJ2-7; TRBD2 matches 10 bases. The CDR3 is 14 amino acids. Germline V gives CDR1 GTSNPN, CDR2 SVGIG (reference sequence). After removal of 5 bases from V and 5 bases from J, the junction contained 9 bases not matched to a gene. Variable domain in full (rest from reference TRBV30 and TRBJ2-7): SQTIHQWPATLVQPVGSPLSLECTVEGTSNPNLYWYRQAAGRGLQLLFYSVGIGQISSEVPQNLSASRPQDRQFILSSKKLLLSDSGFYLCAWDRLAGLDEQYFGPGTRLTVT.